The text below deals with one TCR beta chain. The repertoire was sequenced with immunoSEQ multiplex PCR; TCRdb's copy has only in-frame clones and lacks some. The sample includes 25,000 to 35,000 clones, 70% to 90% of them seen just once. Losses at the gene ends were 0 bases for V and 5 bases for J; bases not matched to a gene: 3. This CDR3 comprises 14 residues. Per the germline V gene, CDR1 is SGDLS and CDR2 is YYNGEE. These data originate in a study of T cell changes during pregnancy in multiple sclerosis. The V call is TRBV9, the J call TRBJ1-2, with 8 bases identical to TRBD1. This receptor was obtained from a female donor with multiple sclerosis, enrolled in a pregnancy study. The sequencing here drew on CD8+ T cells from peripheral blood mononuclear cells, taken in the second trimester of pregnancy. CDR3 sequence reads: CASSVGGQEYGYTF. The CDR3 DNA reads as TGTGCCAGCAGCGTAGGGGGACAGGAGTATGGCTACACCTTC.